This TCR beta chain was found in a study of control samples from healthy donors and cancer patients. Assay: immunoSEQ multiplex PCR; the TCRdb copy retains only in-frame clones and omits some. The table has under 150,000 clones, around 87% seen once. This receptor was taken from a man between 60 and 70 years old in good health. Material for sequencing was blood.

In DNA form, the CDR3 reads TGTGCCAGCAGCTCCACAGGAACGGGTACCGGGGAGCTGTTTTTT. It codes for CASSSTGTGTGELFF. V is TRBV9 and J is TRBJ2-2, with D tentatively TRBD1 (5 bases). This CDR3 region has 15 residues. V shed 4 bases and J shed 5 bases, with 15 bases lying between them. Per germline, CDR1 SGDLS and CDR2 YYNGEE.